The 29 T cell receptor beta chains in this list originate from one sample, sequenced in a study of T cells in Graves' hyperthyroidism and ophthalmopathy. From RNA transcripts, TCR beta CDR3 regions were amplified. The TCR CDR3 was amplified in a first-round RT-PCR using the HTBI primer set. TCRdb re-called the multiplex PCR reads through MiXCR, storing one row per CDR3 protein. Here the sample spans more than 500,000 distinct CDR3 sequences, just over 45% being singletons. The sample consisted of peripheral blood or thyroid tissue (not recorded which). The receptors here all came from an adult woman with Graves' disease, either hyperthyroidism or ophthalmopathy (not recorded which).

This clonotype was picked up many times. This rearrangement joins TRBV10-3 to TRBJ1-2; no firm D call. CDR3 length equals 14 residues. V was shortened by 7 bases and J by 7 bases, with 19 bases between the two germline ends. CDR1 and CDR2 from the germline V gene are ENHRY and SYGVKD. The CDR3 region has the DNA TGTGCCATCAATTGGGGAGGGCAGGATAGTGGCTACACCTTC. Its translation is CAINWGGQDSGYTF.

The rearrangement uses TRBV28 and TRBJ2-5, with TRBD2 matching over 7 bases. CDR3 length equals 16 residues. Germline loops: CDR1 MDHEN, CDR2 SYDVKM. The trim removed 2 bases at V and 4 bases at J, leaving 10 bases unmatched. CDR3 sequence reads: CASSLDRPGLRETQYF. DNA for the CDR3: TGTGCCAGCAGTTTAGACCGACCGGGACTAAGAGAGACCCAGTACTTC.

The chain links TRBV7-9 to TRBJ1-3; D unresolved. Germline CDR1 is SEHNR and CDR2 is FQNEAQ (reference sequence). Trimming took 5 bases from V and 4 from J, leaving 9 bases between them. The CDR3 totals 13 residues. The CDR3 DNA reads TGTGCCAGCAGCGTTATCCCGGGAAACACCATATATTTT. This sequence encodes CASSVIPGNTIYF.

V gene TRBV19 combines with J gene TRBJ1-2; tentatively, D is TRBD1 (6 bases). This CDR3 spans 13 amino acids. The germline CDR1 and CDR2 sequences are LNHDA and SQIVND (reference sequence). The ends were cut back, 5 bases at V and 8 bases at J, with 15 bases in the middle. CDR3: CASSATGLRGYTF. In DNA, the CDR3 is TGTGCCAGTAGTGCAACAGGGCTGAGAGGCTACACCTTC.

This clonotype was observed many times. The CDR3 DNA reads TGTGCCAGCAGCCCCGCCGGAGGGGGCTTTAGTGAAGCTTTCTTT. Its translation: CASSPAGGGFSEAFF. This chain connects TRBV4-2 to TRBJ1-1; TRBD1 matches 7 bases. The J segment lost 7 bases and the V segment lost 4 bases, leaving 12 bases of the junction unmatched. Germline V CDR1 and CDR2: LGHNA, YNFKEQ. The CDR3 covers 15 residues.

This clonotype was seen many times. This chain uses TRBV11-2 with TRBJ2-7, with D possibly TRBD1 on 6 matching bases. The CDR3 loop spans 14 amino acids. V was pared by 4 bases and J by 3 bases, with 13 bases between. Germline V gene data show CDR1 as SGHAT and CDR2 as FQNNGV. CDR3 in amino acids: CASSSTQGRYEQYF. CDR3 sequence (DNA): TGTGCCAGCAGCTCCACCCAGGGGCGCTACGAGCAGTACTTC.

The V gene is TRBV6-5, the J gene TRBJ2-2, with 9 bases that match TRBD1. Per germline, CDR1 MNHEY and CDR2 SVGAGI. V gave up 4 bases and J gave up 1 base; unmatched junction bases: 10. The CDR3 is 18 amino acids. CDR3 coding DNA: TGTGCCAGCAGTTCCTTTTACAGGGGGCGAGGGAACACCGGGGAGCTGTTTTTT. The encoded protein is CASSSFYRGRGNTGELFF.

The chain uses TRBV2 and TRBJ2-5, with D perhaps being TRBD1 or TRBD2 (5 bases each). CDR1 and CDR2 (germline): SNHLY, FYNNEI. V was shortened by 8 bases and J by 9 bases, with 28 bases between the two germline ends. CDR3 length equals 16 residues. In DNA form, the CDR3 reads TGTGCCAGCGGGTGGGGCGGCGGGTATCGGAATCAGCCCCAGTACTTC. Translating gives CASGWGGGYRNQPQYF. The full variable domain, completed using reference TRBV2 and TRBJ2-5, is EPEVTQTPSHQVTQMGQEVILRCVPISNHLYFYWYRQILGQKVEFLVSFYNNEISEKSEIFDDQFSVERPDGSNFTLKIRSTKLEDSAMYFCASGWGGGYRNQPQYFGPGTRLLVL.

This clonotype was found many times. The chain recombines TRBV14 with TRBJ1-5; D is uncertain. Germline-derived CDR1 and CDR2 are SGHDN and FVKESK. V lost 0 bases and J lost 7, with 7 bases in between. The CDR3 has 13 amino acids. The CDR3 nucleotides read TGTGCCAGCAGCCAAGAATTCGGACAGCCCCAGCATTTT. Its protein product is CASSQEFGQPQHF.

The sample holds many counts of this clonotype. The CDR3 nucleotides read TGTGCCAGCAGCTTAGTAAAAGACGGCTACACCTTC. Residues: CASSLVKDGYTF. The genes are TRBV7-9 and TRBJ1-2, with unresolved D. The germline V and J ends were trimmed by 1 base and 8 bases, with 8 bases remaining between them. CDR1 and CDR2 (germline): SEHNR, FQNEAQ (reference sequence). This CDR3 has 12 residues.

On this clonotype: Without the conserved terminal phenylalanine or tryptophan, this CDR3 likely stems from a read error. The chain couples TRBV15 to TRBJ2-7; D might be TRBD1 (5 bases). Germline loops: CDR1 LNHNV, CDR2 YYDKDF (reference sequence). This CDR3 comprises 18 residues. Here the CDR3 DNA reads TGTGCCACCGGCAGAGATTTGTCCCATCGGTACAGGCGCTACGAGCAGTACTTA. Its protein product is CATGRDLSHRYRRYEQYL.

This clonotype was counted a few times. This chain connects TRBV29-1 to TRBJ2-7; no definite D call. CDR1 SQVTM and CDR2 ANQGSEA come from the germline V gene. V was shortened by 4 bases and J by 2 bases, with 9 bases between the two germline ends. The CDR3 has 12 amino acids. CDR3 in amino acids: CSVAVGTYEQYF. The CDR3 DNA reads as TGCAGCGTTGCTGTGGGGACCTACGAGCAGTACTTC.

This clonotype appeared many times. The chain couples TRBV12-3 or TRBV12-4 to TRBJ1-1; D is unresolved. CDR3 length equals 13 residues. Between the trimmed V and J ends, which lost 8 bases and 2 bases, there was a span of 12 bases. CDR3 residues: CASRQRLNTEAFF. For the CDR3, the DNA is TGTGCCAGCCGTCAGAGGCTTAACACTGAAGCTTTCTTT.

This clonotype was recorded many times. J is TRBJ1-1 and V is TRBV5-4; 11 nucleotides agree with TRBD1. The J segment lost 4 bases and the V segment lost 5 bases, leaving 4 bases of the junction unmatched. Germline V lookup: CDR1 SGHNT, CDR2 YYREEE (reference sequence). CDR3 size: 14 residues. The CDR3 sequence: CASSIGTGGTEAFF. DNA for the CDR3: TGTGCCAGCAGTATTGGGACAGGGGGCACTGAAGCTTTCTTT. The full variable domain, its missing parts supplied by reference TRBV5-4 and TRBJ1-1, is ETGVTQSPTHLIKTRGQQVTLRCSSQSGHNTVSWYQQALGQGPQFIFQYYREEENGRGNFPPRFSGLQFPNYSSELNVNALELDDSALYLCASSIGTGGTEAFFGQGTRLTVV.

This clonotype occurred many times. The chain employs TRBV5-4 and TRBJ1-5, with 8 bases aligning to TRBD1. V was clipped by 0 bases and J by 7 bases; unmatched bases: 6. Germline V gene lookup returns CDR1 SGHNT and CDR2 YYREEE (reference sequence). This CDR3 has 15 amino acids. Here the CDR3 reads CASSLGGTGPQPQHF. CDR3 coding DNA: TGTGCCAGCAGCTTGGGTGGGACAGGTCCCCAGCCCCAGCATTTT.

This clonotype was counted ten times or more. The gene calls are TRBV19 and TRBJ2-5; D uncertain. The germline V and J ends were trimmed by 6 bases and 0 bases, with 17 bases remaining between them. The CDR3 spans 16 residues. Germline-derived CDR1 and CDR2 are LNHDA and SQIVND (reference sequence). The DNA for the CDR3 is TGTGCCAGTAGGGCTCTGGGCCAGGCCAACCAAGAGACCCAGTACTTC. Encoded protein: CASRALGQANQETQYF.

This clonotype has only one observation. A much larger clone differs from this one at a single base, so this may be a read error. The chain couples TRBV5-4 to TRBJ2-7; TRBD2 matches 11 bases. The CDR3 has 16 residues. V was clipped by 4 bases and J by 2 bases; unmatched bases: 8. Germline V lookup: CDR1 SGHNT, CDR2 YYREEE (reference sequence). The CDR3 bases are TGTGCCAGCAGCCAAGAACTAGCGGGAGCCCCCTACGAGCAGTACTTC. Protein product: CASSQELAGAPYEQYF.

For the CDR3, the DNA is TGCAGCGTCCGGGTAAGGGGCGGTGGCTACACCTTC. Protein product: CSVRVRGGGYTF. J is TRBJ1-2 and V is TRBV29-1, with D perhaps TRBD1 (5 bases). The V end was cut by 6 bases, the J end by 7 bases, with 15 bases between. Germline CDR1 and CDR2: SQVTM and ANQGSEA. This CDR3 is 12 amino acids long.

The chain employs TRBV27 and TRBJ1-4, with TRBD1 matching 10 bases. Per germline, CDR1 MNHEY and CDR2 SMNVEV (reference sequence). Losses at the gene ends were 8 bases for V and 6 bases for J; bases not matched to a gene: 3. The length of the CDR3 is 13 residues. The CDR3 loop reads CASLDRGDEKLFF. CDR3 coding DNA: TGTGCCAGCCTGGACAGGGGGGATGAAAAACTGTTTTTT.

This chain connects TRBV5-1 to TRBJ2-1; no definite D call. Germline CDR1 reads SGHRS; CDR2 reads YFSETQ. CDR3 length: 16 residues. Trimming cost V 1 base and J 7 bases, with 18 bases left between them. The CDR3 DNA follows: TGCGCCAGCAGCTTGAGTCAGCGACTCCCTACGAATGAGCAGTTCTTC. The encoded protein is CASSLSQRLPTNEQFF.

The CDR3 here is CASSSTGVGMEQYF. CDR3 coding DNA: TGTGCCAGCAGCTCGACAGGGGTTGGGATGGAGCAGTACTTC. The J gene is TRBJ2-7, the V gene TRBV5-6; TRBD1 matches at 8 bases. V lost 3 bases, J lost 7 bases, and 9 bases stayed unmatched. The CDR3 consists of 14 residues. Per germline, CDR1 SGHDT and CDR2 YYEEEE.

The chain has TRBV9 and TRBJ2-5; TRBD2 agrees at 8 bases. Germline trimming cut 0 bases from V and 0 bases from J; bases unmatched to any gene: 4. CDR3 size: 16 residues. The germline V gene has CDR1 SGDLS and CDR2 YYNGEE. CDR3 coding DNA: TGTGCCAGCAGCGTAGGGACTAGCCAGTACCAAGAGACCCAGTACTTC. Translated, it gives CASSVGTSQYQETQYF.

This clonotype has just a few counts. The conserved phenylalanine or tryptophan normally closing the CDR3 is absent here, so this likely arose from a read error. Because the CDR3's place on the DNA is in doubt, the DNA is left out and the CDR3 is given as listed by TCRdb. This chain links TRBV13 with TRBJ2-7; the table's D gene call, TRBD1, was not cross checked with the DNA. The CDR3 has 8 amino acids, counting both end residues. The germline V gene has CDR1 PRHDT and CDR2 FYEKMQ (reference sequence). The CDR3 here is CASSLGQG.

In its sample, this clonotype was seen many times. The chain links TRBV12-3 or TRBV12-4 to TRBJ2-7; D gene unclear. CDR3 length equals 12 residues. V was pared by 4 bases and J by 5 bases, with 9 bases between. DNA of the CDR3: TGTGCCAGCAGTTCTCTACCCGACGAGCAGTACTTC. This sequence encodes CASSSLPDEQYF.

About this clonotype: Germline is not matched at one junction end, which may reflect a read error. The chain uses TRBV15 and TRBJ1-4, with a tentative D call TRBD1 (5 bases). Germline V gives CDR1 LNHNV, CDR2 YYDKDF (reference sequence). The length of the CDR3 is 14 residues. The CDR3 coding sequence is TGTGCCACCAGCAGAAGGGACGCTAACGAAAAACTGTTTTTT. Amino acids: CATSRRDANEKLFF.

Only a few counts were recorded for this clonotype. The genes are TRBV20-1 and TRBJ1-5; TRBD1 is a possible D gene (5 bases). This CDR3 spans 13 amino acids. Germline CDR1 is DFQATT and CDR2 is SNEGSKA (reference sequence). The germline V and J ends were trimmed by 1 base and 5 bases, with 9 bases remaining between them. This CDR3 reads CSARGTRDQPQHF. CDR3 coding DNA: TGCAGTGCTAGAGGCACCAGGGATCAGCCCCAGCATTTT.

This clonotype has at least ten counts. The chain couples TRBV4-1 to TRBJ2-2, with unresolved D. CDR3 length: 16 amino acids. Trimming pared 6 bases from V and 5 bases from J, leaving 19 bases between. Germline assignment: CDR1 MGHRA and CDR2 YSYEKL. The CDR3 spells CASSYPGKRATGELFF. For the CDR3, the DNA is TGCGCCAGCAGTTACCCCGGAAAACGGGCAACCGGGGAGCTGTTTTTT.

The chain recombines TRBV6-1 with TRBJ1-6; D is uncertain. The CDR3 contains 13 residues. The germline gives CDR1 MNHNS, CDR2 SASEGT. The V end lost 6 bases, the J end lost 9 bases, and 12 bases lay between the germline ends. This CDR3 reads CASSLLGSSPLHF. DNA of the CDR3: TGTGCCAGCAGCCTTCTGGGAAGTTCACCCCTCCACTTT.

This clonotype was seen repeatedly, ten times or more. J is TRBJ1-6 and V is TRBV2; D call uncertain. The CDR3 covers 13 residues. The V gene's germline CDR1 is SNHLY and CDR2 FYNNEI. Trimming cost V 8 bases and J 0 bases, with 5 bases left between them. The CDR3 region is CASSSSYNSPLHF. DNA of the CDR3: TGTGCCAGCTCAAGCTCCTATAATTCACCCCTCCACTTT.